The rows below give T cell receptor beta chains drawn from one sample of a study of regulatory T cells in long-lasting Graves disease. MiXCR was run by TCRdb on the multiplex PCR reads, yielding one entry per CDR3 protein. The sample consists of over 250,000 distinct CDR3 sequences, roughly a fifth of them appearing once. The sequences come from peripheral blood mononuclear cells (PBMCs), collected when the disease was refractory, from a patient treated with antithyroid drugs. The receptors derive from a female donor with Graves disease. The CDR3 runs from the conserved cysteine through the conserved F or W. D genes are given only for firm matches. Clone size is given for some rows only: seen once, a few or many times, or a class if the clone is expanded.

J,D,size,V,length,CDR3,DNA
TRBJ2-5,-,-,TRBV20-1,12,CSATPEGETQYF,TGCAGTGCTACCCCCGAGGGGGAGACCCAGTACTTC
TRBJ1-4,-,-,TRBV12-3/TRBV12-4,13,CASSFSDNEKLFF,TGTGCCAGCAGTTTCTCTGACAATGAAAAACTGTTTTTT
TRBJ2-7,TRBD2,many,TRBV27,15,CASQASGRAVYEQYF,TGTGCCAGCCAAGCTAGCGGGAGAGCGGTCTACGAGCAGTACTTC
TRBJ1-1,-,-,TRBV29-1,13,CSVFSSEGTEAFF,TGCAGCGTTTTTTCGTCGGAGGGCACTGAAGCTTTCTTT
TRBJ1-6,-,-,TRBV24-1,19,CATPAGGGRDEVRNSPLHF,TGTGCCACCCCCGCGGGGGGCGGCCGGGACGAGGTTCGGAATTCACCCCTCCACTTT
TRBJ2-7,TRBD2,-,TRBV7-9,13,CAILTSGTYEQYF,TGTGCCATCTTGACTAGCGGGACTTACGAGCAGTACTTC
TRBJ2-2,-,few,TRBV7-8,15,CASSLGQGLNGELFF,TGTGCCAGCAGCTTAGGGCAGGGGCTCAATGGGGAGCTGTTTTTT
TRBJ2-7,-,many,TRBV28,15,CASSLTDRPSYEQYF,TGTGCCAGCAGTTTAACCGACAGGCCCTCCTACGAGCAGTACTTC
TRBJ1-6,TRBD1,few,TRBV5-1,14,CASSPDRGTPPLHF,TGCGCCAGCAGCCCGGACAGGGGTACTCCACCCCTCCACTTT
TRBJ2-3,-,-,TRBV7-6,12,CASSREGDTQYF,TGTGCCAGCAGCCGTGAGGGAGATACGCAGTATTTT
TRBJ1-1,TRBD1,-,TRBV28,14,CASSTTGVRTEAFF,TGTGCCAGCAGTACGACAGGGGTAAGAACTGAAGCTTTCTTT
TRBJ2-7,-,-,TRBV3-2,14,CASSQVGRDYEQYF,TGTGCCAGCAGCCAAGTGGGCAGAGACTACGAGCAGTACTTC
TRBJ1-1,-,many,TRBV28,13,CASRVTGVFEAFF,TGTGCCAGCAGAGTAACAGGAGTGTTTGAAGCTTTCTTT
TRBJ2-7,-,many,TRBV27,14,CASSAQGLRYEQYF,TGTGCCAGCAGTGCTCAGGGTTTGCGCTACGAGCAGTACTTC
TRBJ2-2,TRBD1,few,TRBV7-9,15,CASMTGTGNTGELFF,TGTGCCAGCATGACTGGGACAGGGAACACCGGGGAGCTGTTTTTT
TRBJ2-1,-,many,TRBV7-2,15,CASSLVAFSYNEQFF,TGTGCCAGCAGCTTAGTCGCCTTCTCCTACAATGAGCAGTTCTTC
TRBJ2-1,TRBD1,few,TRBV5-1,15,CASSVGQGPYNEQFF,TGCGCCAGCAGCGTGGGACAGGGACCCTACAATGAGCAGTTCTTC
TRBJ2-7,-,few,TRBV6-2/TRBV6-3,13,CASSSDLRGEQYF,TGTGCCAGCAGTTCGGATCTCAGGGGCGAGCAGTACTTC
TRBJ2-5,-,few,TRBV28,13,CASSQHGEETQYF,TGTGCCAGCAGCCAACACGGAGAAGAGACCCAGTACTTC
TRBJ1-6,TRBD1,-,TRBV15,15,CATSTRTGYNSPLHF,TGTGCCACCAGCACCCGGACAGGGTATAATTCACCCCTCCACTTT
TRBJ2-7,-,-,TRBV5-5,16,CASSLLYSAGAYEQYF,TGTGCCAGCAGCTTGTTGTACTCGGCAGGCGCCTACGAGCAGTACTTC
TRBJ1-5,TRBD1,few,TRBV19,17,CASSTHRTGVGNQPQHF,TGTGCCAGTAGTACCCACCGGACAGGGGTCGGCAATCAGCCCCAGCATTTT
TRBJ1-5,-,many,TRBV28,14,CASSFLLNNQPQHF,TGTGCCAGCAGTTTTCTCCTAAACAATCAGCCCCAGCATTTT
TRBJ1-5,-,many,TRBV6-1,14,CASRLDSSNQPQHF,TGTGCCAGCAGACTCGACAGTAGCAATCAGCCCCAGCATTTT
TRBJ2-5,TRBD2,-,TRBV19,13,CASSGLAEETQYF,TGTGCCAGTAGTGGACTAGCGGAAGAGACCCAGTACTTC
TRBJ2-7,TRBD2,many,TRBV20-1,16,CSAQPTSGPSSYEQYF,TGCAGTGCCCAGCCGACTAGCGGGCCGAGCTCCTACGAGCAGTACTTC
TRBJ2-7,TRBD2,few,TRBV5-5,17,CASSLEGLAQLSYEQYF,TGTGCCAGCAGCTTGGAGGGACTAGCTCAGCTGAGCTACGAGCAGTACTTC
TRBJ1-6,-,few,TRBV9,14,CASSVDGTNSPLHF,TGTGCCAGCAGCGTGGACGGGACTAATTCACCCCTCCACTTT
TRBJ1-2,TRBD1,few,TRBV29-1,14,CSVVGETGVNGYTF,TGCAGCGTTGTAGGGGAGACAGGGGTTAATGGCTACACCTTC
TRBJ2-5,-,-,TRBV5-1,14,CASSLIPDRETQYF,TGCGCCAGCAGCTTGATTCCGGACCGGGAGACCCAGTACTTC
TRBJ2-1,TRBD1,-,TRBV6-5,16,CASSSTGQGGYNEQFF,TGTGCCAGCAGTTCCACGGGACAGGGAGGTTACAATGAGCAGTTCTTC
TRBJ2-7,TRBD1,many,TRBV7-9,14,CASSHRDRNYEQYF,TGTGCCAGCAGCCACCGGGACAGGAACTACGAGCAGTACTTC
TRBJ1-6,-,-,TRBV27,13,CASRQGLNSPLHF,TGTGCCAGCAGACAGGGACTTAATTCACCCCTCCACTTT
TRBJ2-7,-,-,TRBV20-1,18,CSASRPRRGGGSSYEQYF,TGCAGTGCTAGCCGCCCCCGGCGTGGAGGGGGAAGCTCCTACGAGCAGTACTTC
TRBJ1-5,-,many,TRBV12-3/TRBV12-4,12,CASSPWGQPQHF,TGTGCCAGCAGCCCTTGGGGTCAGCCCCAGCATTTT
TRBJ1-2,TRBD1,-,TRBV28,14,CAGRTTGVGWGYTF,TGTGCCGGTAGAACAACAGGGGTAGGATGGGGCTACACCTTC
TRBJ1-2,TRBD1,few,TRBV20-1,13,CSASPGTDYGYTF,TGCAGTGCAAGCCCCGGGACAGACTATGGCTACACCTTC
TRBJ2-7,-,few,TRBV7-9,15,CASSFNPGRTYEQYF,TGTGCCAGCAGCTTTAATCCGGGCCGCACCTACGAGCAGTACTTC
TRBJ1-2,-,few,TRBV20-1,13,CSASRLGDLGYTF,TGCAGTGCTAGCCGTTTGGGTGATCTTGGCTACACCTTC
TRBJ1-5,TRBD1,few,TRBV19,14,CASSGTGGFLAQHF,TGTGCCAGTAGCGGGACAGGGGGGTTTTTGGCCCAGCATTTT
TRBJ2-1,TRBD2,-,TRBV20-1,16,CSALPLLAGKYNEQFF,TGCAGTGCTCTCCCTTTACTAGCGGGAAAATACAATGAGCAGTTCTTC
TRBJ2-5,-,-,TRBV4-1,15,CASSQDSGDGETQYF,TGCGCCAGCAGCCAAGATTCGGGGGACGGAGAGACCCAGTACTTC
TRBJ1-1,-,many,TRBV7-2,13,CASSLATNTEAFF,TGTGCCAGCAGCTTAGCCACGAACACTGAAGCTTTCTTT
TRBJ2-1,-,-,TRBV27,17,CASSFSSGRSSYNEQFF,TGTGCCAGCAGTTTCAGTTCGGGCCGGAGCTCCTACAATGAGCAGTTCTTC